This T cell receptor beta chain was captured in a study of shared clonotypes between healthy human individuals. The naive CD8 fraction comprised CD45RO-negative cells positively selected for CCR7 and excluded terminally differentiated effector memory CD45RA+ cells. Profiled with immunoSEQ multiplex PCR; TCRdb holds only in-frame clones, not every one. Among roughly 2.1 million clones, 93% were seen once, and the ten largest hold 1.7%. Trimming removed 1 base at V and 6 bases at J, with 10 bases between. From germline, CDR1 is SGHDN and CDR2 FVKESK. The CDR3 extends over 13 amino acids. The gene calls are TRBV14 and TRBJ2-7; D remains ambiguous. Sequencing input: naive CD8+ T cells from PBMCs. The clonotype comes from a man between 18 and 35 years old in good health. Some clones in this sample may be carry-over from other donors' samples. The CDR3 region has the DNA TGTGCCAGCAGCCAAGCAAACTACGGCGAGCAGTACTTC. Its translation is CASSQANYGEQYF.